This T cell receptor (beta chain) was identified in a study of OX40 agonist ivuxolimab in advanced cancers. About the study as a whole: Ivuxolimab was a fully human IgG2 agonistic monoclonal antibody targeting the costimulatory receptor OX40 (CD134). Intravenous ivuxolimab was administered to patients every 2 weeks at six dose levels: 0.01, 0.1, 0.3, 1.5, 3 and 10 mg/kg. The paper describes the monotherapy dose-escalation part (N of about 57 patients) of the phase I trial of ivuxolimab. Prior anti-PD-1, anti-PD-L1 or anti-CTLA-4 therapy was permitted, and about 40% of dose-escalation patients had received checkpoint inhibitors. Of the 50 or so patients in dose escalation, some 19 had hepatocellular carcinoma, about 15 had melanoma, 9 had renal cell carcinoma and 9 had head and neck cancer. The point of sequencing TCRbeta in the periphery was to test whether ivuxolimab changed TCR sequence diversity and drove clonal T-cell expansion. In the dose-escalation cohort, over 65% of patients were male, and the mean age was approximately 64 years, with a range of about 20 to 90. Partial responses occurred in three dose-escalation patients, of whom one had hepatocellular carcinoma and two had cutaneous melanoma.

On this clone itself: Its binding antigen is unknown. Base qualities are missing; no much larger clone stands one base away.

The trial excluded patients who had a history of autoimmune disease or were on systemic immunosuppression. Peripheral blood for TCR sequencing was collected from all dose cohorts at baseline, on cycle 4 day 1, and on cycle 7 day 1. Samples came from an open-label, multicenter, first-in-human phase I dose-escalation trial of ivuxolimab. Adults with locally advanced or metastatic melanoma, renal cell carcinoma, hepatocellular carcinoma or head and neck squamous cell carcinoma were enrolled in the trial. CD4+ and CD8+ T cells were sorted separately from peripheral blood before TCR sequencing. Overall results and qualifications from the work: The antigen specificity of the peripheral T cells that underwent clonal expansion was not determined. Low levels of normalized T-cell clonal expansion were also shown by some nonresponding patients. In the 0.1-3.0 mg/kg groups, partial responders were among the patients with the lowest normalized peripheral clonal expansion, particularly in CD8+ T cells. Clonal expansion of both CD4+ and CD8+ blood T cells was observed from baseline to week 6 at doses 0.1 to 3.0 mg/kg. After ivuxolimab, CD8+ T cells had more expanded clones than CD4+ T cells on average.

V is shortened by 5 bases, J by 1 base, and the region joining them spans 8 bases. The CDR1 and CDR2 encoded by the germline V gene are ENHRY and SYGVKD. Taken from cysteine to phenylalanine, the CDR3 has 13 residues. Only the CDR3 DNA is retained, 39 bases long and in frame from the first base. To sequence the TCRbeta CDR3 region, genomic DNA was isolated from the sorted cells. The immunoSEQ Assay was used to sequence the TCRbeta CDR3 regions. Here the immuneACCESS table is served through TCRdb, limited to in-frame sequences with V and J called. Missing clones are a known gap in these copies; in checked studies unresolved V genes cover under half, and the rest lacks a known reason. The sample profile shows tens of thousands of clones; roughly 83% of them were found once. Jointly, the top ten make up approximately 7.9% of the sample.

In this chain, TRBV10-3 is recombined with TRBJ2-5, and perhaps TRBD1 as D gene, on 5 matching bases. The sequence came from an adult with an advanced solid tumor such as melanoma, head and neck, liver or kidney cancer. The specimen was CD4+ or CD8+ T cells sorted from blood, collected in a trial of the OX40 agonist ivuxolimab. The DNA sequence follows: TGTGCCATCAGTAAGACAGTCCAAGAGACCCAGTACTTC. This codes for CAISKTVQETQYF.